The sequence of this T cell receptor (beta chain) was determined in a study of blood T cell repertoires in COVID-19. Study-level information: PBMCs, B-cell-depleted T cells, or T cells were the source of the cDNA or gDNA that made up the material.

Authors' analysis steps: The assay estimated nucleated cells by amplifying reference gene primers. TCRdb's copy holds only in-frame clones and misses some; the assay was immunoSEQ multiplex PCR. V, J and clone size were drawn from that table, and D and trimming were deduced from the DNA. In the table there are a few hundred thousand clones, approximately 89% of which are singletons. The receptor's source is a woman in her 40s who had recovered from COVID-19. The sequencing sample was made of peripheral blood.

In DNA, the CDR3 is TGTGCCAGCAGCCTCTTCGGGACAGGGGCTTCACCCCTCCACTTT. This codes for CASSLFGTGASPLHF. The chain is built from TRBV7-3 and TRBJ1-6; 10 bases agree with TRBD1. The V gene's germline CDR1 is SGHTA and CDR2 FQGTGA. V dropped 5 bases and J dropped 9; count of bases not matched to a gene: 7. The CDR3 loop spans 15 amino acids.